Listed here are 14 T cell receptor beta chains from one sample, sequenced in a study of T cells in Graves' hyperthyroidism and ophthalmopathy. Amplification of TCR beta CDR3 regions was performed using RNA transcripts as template. The HTBI set primed first-round TCR CDR3 RT-PCR. TCRdb re-derived calls from the multiplex PCR reads in MiXCR, one entry per CDR3 protein. The sample includes about 590,000 distinct CDR3 sequences, 15% to 18% seen only once; the top ten take under 8%. Sequenced: blood. Receptors originate from a woman aged 30 to 39 with Graves' hyperthyroidism.

This clonotype showed up many times. V is TRBV20-1 and J is TRBJ1-1; no firm D call. The V end lost 3 bases, the J end lost 8 bases, and 10 bases lay between the germline ends. The CDR3 totals 11 residues. The germline V gene has CDR1 DFQATT and CDR2 SNEGSKA (reference sequence). CDR3 in DNA: TGCAGTGCTAGCCGCAAGTTGGAAGCTTTCTTT. Protein: CSASRKLEAFF.

This clonotype was observed many times. J is TRBJ2-2 and V is TRBV6-1, with TRBD1 matching over 8 bases. The J segment lost 4 bases and the V segment lost 7 bases, leaving 8 bases of the junction unmatched. The germline V gene has CDR1 MNHNS and CDR2 SASEGT. CDR3 size: 15 residues. As DNA, the CDR3 is TGTGCCAGCAAGAAGACAGGGGACATCACCGGGGAGCTGTTTTTT. It translates to CASKKTGDITGELFF.

This clonotype was seen at least ten times. The chain joins TRBV20-1 to TRBJ2-6; D gene unclear. In germline, CDR1 is DFQATT, CDR2 SNEGSKA (reference sequence). V was cut by 1 base and J by 0 bases, with 4 bases left in between. CDR3 length: 14 residues. Written as DNA, the CDR3 is TGCAGTGCTAGAGGGAACTCTGGGGCCAACGTCCTGACTTTC. Residues: CSARGNSGANVLTF.

This clonotype appeared many times. The gene calls are TRBV2 and TRBJ2-7, with D maybe TRBD1 (6 bases). Germline-derived CDR1 and CDR2 are SNHLY and FYNNEI. V shed 7 bases and J shed 2 bases, with 18 bases lying between them. The CDR3 spans 15 residues. The CDR3 protein is CASKGVGFLTYEQYF. CDR3 nucleotides: TGTGCCAGCAAGGGGGTTGGGTTTTTAACCTACGAGCAGTACTTC.

This clonotype was detected ten times or more. The chain joins TRBV10-1 to TRBJ2-1; D possibly corresponds to TRBD2 (5 bases). Per germline, CDR1 WNHNN and CDR2 SYGVQD (reference sequence). The CDR3 consists of 15 residues. V was clipped by 5 bases and J by 2 bases, with 13 bases between them. CDR3 residues: CASSSSGNPYNEQFF. CDR3 nucleotides: TGCGCCAGCAGTTCCTCGGGAAATCCCTACAATGAGCAGTTCTTC.

This clonotype was detected a few times. This rearrangement joins TRBV25-1 to TRBJ1-1; TRBD1 is a possible D gene (6 bases). V lost 5 bases and J 0 bases, leaving 22 bases between the germline ends. In germline, CDR1 is MGHDK, CDR2 SYGVNS. This CDR3 is built from 18 residues. The CDR3 loop is CASSLGWGGRLMNTEAFF. CDR3 coding DNA: TGTGCCAGCAGTCTGGGCTGGGGGGGGCGACTCATGAACACTGAAGCTTTCTTT.

In this sample, this clonotype turned up many times. The gene calls are TRBV29-1 and TRBJ2-7; maybe TRBD2 (5 bases). The CDR3 sequence is 14 residues long. V dropped 1 base and J dropped 3 bases, with 13 bases sitting between them. Looked up from germline, CDR1 is SQVTM and CDR2 is ANQGSEA. CDR3 in amino acids: CSVEAEGIDYEQYF. Here the CDR3 DNA reads TGCAGCGTTGAAGCAGAGGGTATCGACTACGAGCAGTACTTC.

V gene TRBV30 combines with J gene TRBJ1-2; the match to TRBD1 covers 9 bases. This CDR3 region has 13 residues. The germline V gene encodes CDR1 GTSNPN and CDR2 SVGIG (reference sequence). Trimming removed 3 bases from V and 7 bases from J; junction bases left unmatched: 6. In nucleotides, the CDR3 is TGTGCCTGGAGCGGGACAGGGCTCGCTGGCTACACCTTC. It specifies CAWSGTGLAGYTF. The full variable domain, completed using reference TRBV30 and TRBJ1-2, is SQTIHQWPATLVQPVGSPLSLECTVEGTSNPNLYWYRQAAGRGLQLLFYSVGIGQISSEVPQNLSASRPQDRQFILSSKKLLLSDSGFYLCAWSGTGLAGYTFGSGTRLTVV.

On this clonotype: A much larger clone lies one base from this, so it may be a read error. The rearrangement joins TRBV27 to TRBJ2-7, with 9 bases identical to TRBD1. CDR1 is MNHEY and CDR2 is SMNVEV in the germline V gene (reference sequence). CDR3 length: 12 residues. Trimming removed 6 bases from V and 6 bases from J; junction bases left unmatched: 3. CDR3 sequence: CASRGQGFEQYF. In DNA, the CDR3 is TGTGCCAGCAGGGGACAGGGTTTCGAGCAGTACTTC.

This clonotype was seen at least ten times. The chain couples TRBV12-3 or TRBV12-4 to TRBJ1-2; D is possibly TRBD1 (5 bases). CDR3 length equals 12 residues. The V end was cut by 5 bases, the J end by 6 bases, with 10 bases between. CDR3 region: CASSAGGDGYTF. In DNA form, the CDR3 reads TGTGCCAGCAGTGCCGGGGGAGATGGCTACACCTTC.

This clonotype appeared many times. This chain joins TRBV7-2 and TRBJ2-5, with unresolved D. Per the germline V gene, CDR1 is SGHTA and CDR2 is FQGNSA. V was cut by 0 bases and J by 3 bases, with 8 bases left in between. The length of the CDR3 is 14 residues. In nucleotides, the CDR3 is TGTGCCAGCAGCTTAGCCAGGAAGGAAGAGACCCAGTACTTC. Protein: CASSLARKEETQYF.

V and J are TRBV19 and TRBJ2-1; D is tentatively TRBD1 or TRBD2 (6 bases each). Germline V gene lookup returns CDR1 LNHDA and CDR2 SQIVND (reference sequence). V was clipped by 7 bases and J by 0 bases, with 19 bases between them. This CDR3 has 17 amino acids. As DNA, the CDR3 is TGTGCCAGTATAGGGGGTACGGGAGACCCCTCCTACAATGAGCAGTTCTTC. Encoded protein: CASIGGTGDPSYNEQFF.

At least ten counts were recorded for this clonotype. The chain links TRBV3-1 to TRBJ2-1, with D perhaps matching TRBD1 or TRBD2 (5 bases each). CDR1 LGHDT and CDR2 YNNKEL come from the germline V gene (reference sequence). V lost 2 bases and J lost 0, with 14 bases in between. This CDR3 is built from 17 residues. Here the CDR3 reads CASSQMAGTDSYNEQFF. In nucleotides, the CDR3 is TGTGCCAGCAGCCAAATGGCCGGGACGGACTCCTACAATGAGCAGTTCTTC.

The table lists this clonotype with many counts. This chain connects TRBV18 to TRBJ1-6; D is ambiguous. The CDR3 runs to 15 residues. V lost 1 base to trimming and J lost 5 bases, with 9 bases between them. From germline, CDR1 is KGHSH and CDR2 LQKENI. CDR3 in DNA: TGTGCCAGCTCACCACTCCCTGTTGATAATTCACCCCTCCACTTT. Protein sequence: CASSPLPVDNSPLHF.